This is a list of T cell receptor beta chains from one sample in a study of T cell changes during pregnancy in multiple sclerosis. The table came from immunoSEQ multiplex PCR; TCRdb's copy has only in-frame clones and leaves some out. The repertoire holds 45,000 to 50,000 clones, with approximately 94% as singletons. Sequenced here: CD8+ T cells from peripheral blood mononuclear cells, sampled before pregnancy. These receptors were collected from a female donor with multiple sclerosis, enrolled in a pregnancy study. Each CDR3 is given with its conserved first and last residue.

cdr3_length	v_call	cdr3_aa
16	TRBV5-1	CASSKGQGLTGNTIYF
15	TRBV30	CAWSGGVRVDEKLFF
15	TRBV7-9	CASSPSGSPYNEQFF
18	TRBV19	CASSTEDRGASGANVLTF
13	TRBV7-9	CAIDIRGSETQYF
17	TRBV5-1	CASSLVTGGDSNYGYTF
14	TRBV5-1	CASSLFGNTGELFF
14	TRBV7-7	CASSVGSGSYEQYF
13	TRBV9	CASSTGGYTEAFF
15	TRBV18	CASSLPGSSGNTIYF
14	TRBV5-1	CASSTWTGTETQYF
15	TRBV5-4	CASSLATDYYNEQFF
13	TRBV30	CAWSPGVPQPQHF